This T cell receptor beta chain was identified during a study of T cells in Graves' hyperthyroidism and ophthalmopathy. Study-wide background: Before treatment of any kind, peripheral blood was taken at initial diagnosis. Study-level results: Separating ophthalmopathy from stable hyperthyroidism was achieved by a 13 V-J model. Ophthalmopathy prediction by the model preceded onset by a median roughly 6 months.

V gave up 6 bases and J gave up 4 bases; unmatched junction bases: 6. The CDR3 consists of 14 residues. Germline values: CDR1 MDHEN, CDR2 SYDVKM. A patient was excluded if there was uncontrolled infection, other autoimmune disease, pregnancy or lactation. In regard to this clonotype: Its specificity is not known.

Amplified TCR beta CDR3 regions came from RNA transcripts. Using the HTBI primer set, a first-round RT-PCR was run on the TCR CDR3. TCRdb re-called the multiplex PCR reads through MiXCR, storing one row per CDR3 protein. The sample includes roughly 420,000 distinct CDR3 sequences, roughly an eighth of them seen just once. The chain joins TRBV28 to TRBJ1-2; 9 positions agree with TRBD1. Sequenced sample: blood. This TCR was recovered from a woman between 18 and 29 years old with Graves' hyperthyroidism. The CDR3 DNA is TGTGCCAGCAGCCGGGACAGGGCTCTCTATGGCTACACCTTC. Translated: CASSRDRALYGYTF.